This is a list of T cell receptor beta chains from one sample in a study of Tregs in tolerant kidney transplant recipients. TCRdb's table, derived via immunoSEQ multiplex PCR, lists solely in-frame clones and lacks some. In the table there are 50,000 to 55,000 clones, about 91% of which are singletons. Sequencing was performed on CD8+ T cells from blood (PBMCs), taken 24 months after the transplant. These receptor sequences come from a human patient who received a combined kidney and bone marrow transplant. Some T cells may be transferred from the graft donor. CDR3s include the opening cysteine and the closing phenylalanine or tryptophan. Fields, in order: J gene, CDR3 length, D gene, clone size, V gene, CDR3 protein, CDR3 DNA. The D gene is left open where the match is weak. Not every row has a clone size; where given, it reads once, few, many or a size class.

TRBJ2-3 | 19 | TRBD2 | - | TRBV11-2 | CASSLASGLFPRGTDTQYF | TGTGCCAGCAGCTTAGCTAGCGGACTATTCCCACGTGGAACAGATACGCAGTATTTT
TRBJ2-7 | 12 | - | - | TRBV11-2 | CASSLGTYEQYF | TGTGCCAGCAGCTTAGGTACCTACGAGCAGTACTTC
TRBJ2-5 | 13 | - | - | TRBV7-2 | CASSLGARGTQYF | TGTGCCAGCAGCTTAGGGGCGCGGGGGACCCAGTACTTC
TRBJ2-1 | 15 | - | - | TRBV19 | CASSIVGGGQNEQFF | TGTGCCAGTAGTATAGTAGGAGGGGGCCAGAATGAGCAGTTCTTC
TRBJ2-7 | 14 | TRBD1 | - | TRBV15 | CATSKDRSAYEQYF | TGTGCCACCAGCAAGGACAGGTCGGCCTACGAGCAGTACTTC
TRBJ2-1 | 12 | TRBD2 | - | TRBV2 | CASSGAGDEQFF | TGTGCCAGCAGTGGGGCGGGGGACGAGCAGTTCTTC
TRBJ2-5 | 15 | TRBD2 | - | TRBV30 | CAWILAGGPGETQYF | TGTGCCTGGATCCTAGCGGGGGGGCCTGGGGAGACCCAGTACTTC
TRBJ1-1 | 16 | - | once | TRBV27 | CASSLSRGFPDLEAFF | TGTGCCAGCAGTTTATCGAGGGGGTTCCCTGATCTTGAAGCTTTCTTT
TRBJ1-5 | 15 | - | - | TRBV7-2 | CASSFSGYSNQPQHF | TGTGCCAGCAGCTTTTCGGGGTATAGCAATCAGCCCCAGCATTTT
TRBJ2-3 | 17 | - | - | TRBV7-6 | CASSLGVKTASTDTQYF | TGTGCCAGCAGCTTAGGAGTAAAGACAGCGAGCACAGATACGCAGTATTTT
TRBJ1-4 | 15 | TRBD1 | - | TRBV4-1 | CASSQEGTGDEKLFF | TGCGCCAGCAGCCAAGAAGGGACAGGGGATGAAAAACTGTTTTTT
TRBJ1-2 | 15 | - | - | TRBV19 | CASSMGQGTQYGYTF | TGTGCCAGTAGTATGGGCCAGGGCACCCAGTATGGCTACACCTTC